Each of the 27 T cell receptor beta chains below was sequenced from the same sample in a study of shared T cell receptors in the human thymus. Clones were sequenced by immunoSEQ multiplex PCR, and TCRdb holds only the in-frame ones, with some missing. The top ten clones hold just under 0.0095% of a sample with over 650,000 clones, more than 70% of them seen once. The same data also contributed to another study, on human thymus T cells.

The sample consisted of thymocytes. The receptors shown here come from a boy younger than two with a congenital heart defect.

The rearrangement joins TRBV28 to TRBJ2-7; 7 bases are shared with TRBD1. The germline gives CDR1 MDHEN, CDR2 SYDVKM. The CDR3 is 14 residues long. V was clipped by 3 bases and J by 4 bases; unmatched bases: 6. The chain's CDR3 is CASSFRDRTYEQYF. CDR3 DNA sequence: TGTGCCAGCAGTTTCCGGGACAGAACATACGAGCAGTACTTC. The full variable domain, with the rest looked up from reference TRBV28 and TRBJ2-7, is DVKVTQSSRYLVKRTGEKVFLECVQDMDHENMFWYRQDPGLGLRLIYFSYDVKMKEKGDIPEGYSVSREKKERFSLILESASTNQTSMYLCASSFRDRTYEQYFGPGTRLTVT.

V and J are TRBV28 and TRBJ2-4; possible D gene TRBD2, 5 bases. Deletions cut 3 bases from V and 3 bases from J, with 12 bases between. CDR1 is MDHEN, CDR2 SYDVKM, per germline. The CDR3 runs 15 residues. The chain's CDR3 is CASSFYGRDKNIQYF. The CDR3 DNA sequence: TGTGCCAGCAGTTTCTATGGGAGAGACAAAAACATTCAGTACTTC.

This chain uses TRBV4-2 with TRBJ2-3; 8 nucleotides match TRBD2. The ends lost 4 bases at V and 1 base at J; junction bases unmatched: 7. Germline CDR1 is LGHNA and CDR2 is YNFKEQ. The CDR3 runs to 16 residues. The CDR3 region has the DNA TGTGCCAGCAGCCGAACTAGCGGACGGCGCACAGATACGCAGTATTTT. As protein: CASSRTSGRRTDTQYF.

V usage is TRBV28 and J usage is TRBJ2-3; 11 nucleotides align to TRBD2. The V gene's germline CDR1 is MDHEN and CDR2 SYDVKM. The CDR3 consists of 15 residues. J gave up 0 bases and V 6 bases, and 2 bases lay outside the gene matches. CDR3 sequence (DNA): TGTGCCAGCAGACTAGCGGGGGTTAGCACAGATACGCAGTATTTT. Protein sequence: CASRLAGVSTDTQYF.

V usage is TRBV27 and J usage is TRBJ2-7; D ambiguous. V lost 7 bases and J lost 12, with 10 bases in between. Germline values: CDR1 MNHEY, CDR2 SMNVEV (reference sequence). The CDR3 has 9 amino acids. CDR3 region: CASILPGYF. CDR3 bases: TGTGCCAGCATTCTCCCCGGGTACTTC.

This chain uses TRBV30 with TRBJ2-1; TRBD1 matches at 11 bases. V dropped 0 bases and J dropped 8; count of bases not matched to a gene: 6. Germline V gives CDR1 GTSNPN, CDR2 SVGIG (reference sequence). This CDR3 has 15 residues. The CDR3: CAWSVRDRGRHEQFF. CDR3 coding DNA: TGTGCCTGGAGTGTACGGGACAGGGGGAGGCATGAGCAGTTCTTC.

This chain's CDR3 is CASSWERGGGYIQYF. In nucleotides, the CDR3 is TGCGCCAGCAGCTGGGAACGGGGGGGCGGATACATTCAGTACTTC. This chain joins TRBV5-1 and TRBJ2-4; 8 positions agree with TRBD2. The trim removed 3 bases at V and 8 bases at J, leaving 10 bases unmatched. The CDR3 covers 15 residues. Germline values: CDR1 SGHRS, CDR2 YFSETQ.

The rearrangement uses TRBV6-1 and TRBJ1-2; a weak D match, TRBD1 (6 bases). The V gene lost 3 bases and the J gene lost 2 bases, with 13 bases spanning the gap. Germline V lookup: CDR1 MNHNS, CDR2 SASEGT. The CDR3 is 15 residues long. In nucleotides, the CDR3 is TGTGCCAGCAGTGAGCCGTCGGGGGGCAACTATGGCTACACCTTC. Protein product: CASSEPSGGNYGYTF.

The V and J genes are TRBV7-8 and TRBJ1-6, with D perhaps TRBD1 (6 bases). This CDR3 has 15 amino acids. Deletions cut 4 bases from V and 7 bases from J, with 14 bases between. CDR1 is SGHVS, CDR2 FQNEAQ, per germline. The DNA for the CDR3 is TGTGCCAGCAGCTCGGCTCCAACAGGGAATTCACCCCTCCACTTT. It is translated as CASSSAPTGNSPLHF.

The chain uses TRBV7-9 and TRBJ2-7, with TRBD1 matching 8 bases. This CDR3 has 13 residues. Unmatched junction bases numbered 5, after V lost 7 bases and J lost 3 bases. The germline CDR1 and CDR2 sequences are SEHNR and FQNEAQ (reference sequence). The CDR3 sequence is CASTVTGDYEQYF. CDR3 nucleotides: TGTGCCAGCACCGTGACAGGGGACTACGAGCAGTACTTC.

The V gene is TRBV6-1, the J gene TRBJ2-6; a weak D match, TRBD1 (5 bases). The length of the CDR3 is 15 residues. The germline gives CDR1 MNHNS, CDR2 SASEGT. Between the trimmed V and J ends, which lost 6 bases and 1 base, there was a span of 10 bases. Here the CDR3 DNA reads TGTGCCAGCAGGGGAAACAGGTCTGGGGCCAACGTCCTGACTTTC. Its protein product is CASRGNRSGANVLTF.

The rearrangement links TRBV4-1 to TRBJ2-7, with D perhaps TRBD1 (6 bases). CDR1 is MGHRA and CDR2 is YSYEKL in the germline V gene. V was pared by 1 base and J by 2 bases, with 9 bases between. The CDR3 consists of 14 residues. CDR3 DNA sequence: TGCGCCAGCAGCCAAGTAGGACAGCCCTACGAGCAGTACTTC. Translation: CASSQVGQPYEQYF.

This chain uses TRBV28 with TRBJ2-5, with D perhaps matching TRBD1 (6 bases). The ends were cut back, 8 bases at V and 6 bases at J, with 16 bases in the middle. Germline assignment: CDR1 MDHEN and CDR2 SYDVKM. There are 13 residues in the CDR3. The CDR3 sequence: CASGVRTVQTQYF. DNA for the CDR3: TGTGCCAGCGGAGTCAGGACAGTTCAGACCCAGTACTTC. The entire variable domain, with the rest obtained from reference TRBV28 and TRBJ2-5, is as follows: DVKVTQSSRYLVKRTGEKVFLECVQDMDHENMFWYRQDPGLGLRLIYFSYDVKMKEKGDIPEGYSVSREKKERFSLILESASTNQTSMYLCASGVRTVQTQYFGPGTRLLVL.

The gene calls are TRBV11-2 and TRBJ1-6, with 9 positions matching TRBD1. V lost 5 bases, J lost 1 base, and 9 bases stayed unmatched. Per germline, CDR1 SGHAT and CDR2 FQNNGV. The CDR3 is made up of 18 amino acids. This chain's CDR3 is CASSARDRDKSYNSPLHF. The CDR3 DNA follows: TGTGCCAGCAGCGCGCGGGACAGGGATAAATCCTATAATTCACCCCTCCACTTT.

The gene calls are TRBV2 and TRBJ1-2, with D tentatively TRBD1 (5 bases). Germline lookup yields CDR1 SNHLY and CDR2 FYNNEI. The V and J ends lost 4 bases and 0 bases respectively, with 12 bases between them. The CDR3 spans 15 residues. This chain's CDR3 is CASSASTAPNYGYTF. DNA of the CDR3: TGTGCCAGCAGTGCGTCGACAGCCCCTAACTATGGCTACACCTTC.

CDR3 nucleotide sequence: TGTGCCAGCAGTGGCCTCAACCCACCGGACTTTTACACTGAAGCTTTCTTT. Translation gives CASSGLNPPDFYTEAFF. This rearrangement joins TRBV25-1 to TRBJ1-1; D is unclear. CDR1 is MGHDK, CDR2 SYGVNS, per germline. Trimming stripped 4 bases from V and 3 bases from J, with 21 bases between. The CDR3 has 17 residues.

The chain employs TRBV18 and TRBJ1-5, with 8 bases matching TRBD1. Germline CDR1 KGHSH, CDR2 LQKENI. This CDR3 region has 16 residues. Trimming at V came to 3 bases and at J to 0 bases, leaving 4 bases not matched to a gene. As DNA, the CDR3 is TGTGCCAGCTCACCTACAGGGGGTCATAGCAATCAGCCCCAGCATTTT. This gives the protein CASSPTGGHSNQPQHF. The variable domain in full, completed from reference TRBV18 and TRBJ1-5, reads NAGVMQNPRHLVRRRGQEARLRCSPMKGHSHVYWYRQLPEEGLKFMVYLQKENIIDESGMPKERFSAEFPKEGPSILRIQQVVRGDSAAYFCASSPTGGHSNQPQHFGDGTRLSIL.

This chain connects TRBV27 to TRBJ1-1; TRBD1 agrees at 10 bases. The CDR3 has 15 residues. The junction had 9 bases not matched to a gene; V was cut back by 10 bases and J by 1 base. CDR1 is MNHEY and CDR2 is SMNVEV in the germline V gene (reference sequence). The CDR3 nucleotides are TGTGCCACAAAGACAGGGGGCGAAGGGAACACTGAAGCTTTCTTT. Residues: CATKTGGEGNTEAFF.

The chain combines TRBV4-3 with TRBJ1-5; D possibly corresponds to TRBD1 (6 bases). Trimming removed 4 bases from V and 5 bases from J, with 9 bases in between. Germline CDR1 is LGHNA and CDR2 is YSLEER. CDR3 size: 13 residues. The CDR3 region is CASSRQADQPQHF. CDR3 nucleotide sequence: TGCGCCAGCAGCCGACAGGCAGATCAGCCCCAGCATTTT.

The chain links TRBV6-4 to TRBJ2-3; 9 nucleotides align to TRBD2. The CDR3 runs 15 residues. The V gene's germline CDR1 is MRHNA and CDR2 SNTAGT. The trim removed 2 bases at V and 3 bases at J, leaving 3 bases unmatched. CDR3 nucleotide sequence: TGTGCCAGCAGTGACGGCGGGAGGGATACAGATACGCAGTATTTT. Protein product: CASSDGGRDTDTQYF.

CDR3 coding DNA: TGCGCCAGCAGCCAAACTTCTCCTAGTGGTGAGCAGTTCTTC. It translates to CASSQTSPSGEQFF. The rearrangement links TRBV4-3 to TRBJ2-1; D unclear. The V gene's germline CDR1 is LGHNA and CDR2 YSLEER. The CDR3 consists of 14 residues. V lost 2 bases and J lost 9, with 14 bases in between.

The genes are TRBV28 and TRBJ2-7, with TRBD2 matching 7 bases. CDR1 MDHEN and CDR2 SYDVKM come from the germline V gene. V was clipped by 6 bases and J by 1 base; unmatched bases: 9. The CDR3 consists of 15 residues. CDR3 protein: CASRSGRAGSYEQYF. The CDR3 coding sequence is TGTGCCAGCAGATCAGGGAGGGCGGGGTCCTACGAGCAGTACTTC. Full variable domain (remainder filled in from reference TRBV28 and TRBJ2-7): DVKVTQSSRYLVKRTGEKVFLECVQDMDHENMFWYRQDPGLGLRLIYFSYDVKMKEKGDIPEGYSVSREKKERFSLILESASTNQTSMYLCASRSGRAGSYEQYFGPGTRLTVT.

The rearrangement joins TRBV7-2 to TRBJ1-3; 9 positions match TRBD1. CDR1 and CDR2 (germline): SGHTA, FQGNSA. This CDR3 is built from 17 residues. J gave up 4 bases and V 1 base, and 8 bases lay outside the gene matches. Here the CDR3 DNA reads TGTGCCAGCAGCTTAGTGACAGGGGGTTACGTCGGAAACACCATATATTTT. This codes for CASSLVTGGYVGNTIYF.

This chain links TRBV4-1 with TRBJ1-5; D is possibly TRBD1 (6 bases). The CDR3 loop spans 15 amino acids. The ends were cut back, 3 bases at V and 4 bases at J, with 13 bases in the middle. The germline CDR1 and CDR2 sequences are MGHRA and YSYEKL. The CDR3 nucleotides are TGCGCCAGCAGCCACCAGGACAGCAAAAATCAGCCCCAGCATTTT. This gives the protein CASSHQDSKNQPQHF.

The chain links TRBV9 to TRBJ1-5; D perhaps matches TRBD1 (5 bases). Trimming removed 1 base from V and 5 bases from J, with 10 bases in between. CDR1 is SGDLS and CDR2 is YYNGEE in the germline V gene. The CDR3 totals 14 residues. The chain's CDR3 is CASSVSGEDQPQHF. The CDR3 bases are TGTGCCAGCAGCGTATCGGGGGAGGATCAGCCCCAGCATTTT.

The genes are TRBV10-3 and TRBJ2-7, with 15 bases that match TRBD2. This CDR3 is built from 19 residues. CDR1 is ENHRY and CDR2 is SYGVKD in the germline V gene. V dropped 4 bases and J dropped 0; count of bases not matched to a gene: 10. CDR3 sequence: CAISGLGLAGGTSSYEQYF. CDR3 DNA sequence: TGTGCCATCAGTGGGTTGGGACTAGCGGGGGGCACAAGCTCCTACGAGCAGTACTTC.

The V gene is TRBV5-6, the J gene TRBJ2-7, with 7 bases lining up with TRBD1. The length of the CDR3 is 14 residues. Per germline, CDR1 SGHDT and CDR2 YYEEEE. Trimming took 3 bases from V and 0 from J; bases not matched to a gene: 3. The CDR3 DNA sequence: TGTGCCAGCAGCTCAGGACAGGACTCCTACGAGCAGTACTTC. It specifies CASSSGQDSYEQYF.